Listed below are T cell receptor beta chains from one sample, sequenced in a study of blood T cell repertoires in COVID-19. The protocol was immunoSEQ multiplex PCR, while the TCRdb copy is restricted to in-frame clones and leaves out a portion. The profile covers about 70,000 clones, with around nine tenths appearing a single time and about an eighth taken by the ten largest. Input material: peripheral blood. The receptors derive from a woman aged 60-75 years with acute or convalescent COVID-19. CDR3s include the opening cysteine and the closing phenylalanine or tryptophan. The D gene is left open where the match is weak. Size values are once, few and many counts, or a class for expanded clones, and some rows have none.

j_gene,v_gene,abundance,d_gene,CDR3nt,CDR3aa
TRBJ1-1,TRBV6-6,once,NA,TGTGCCAGCAGCGAAGGACAGTTGAACACTGAAGCTTTCTTT,CASSEGQLNTEAFF
TRBJ1-1,TRBV5-8,NA,TRBD1,TGTGCCAGCAGCTCACAGACACAGGGGGCACGGACTGAAGCTTTCTTT,CASSSQTQGARTEAFF
TRBJ2-7,TRBV27,few,NA,TGTGCCAGCAGTTTATATGGGGAGCCCTACGAGCAGTACTTC,CASSLYGEPYEQYF
TRBJ2-1,TRBV3-1/TRBV3-2,NA,TRBD2,TGTGCCAGCAGCCAAGGCGTCGCGGCTAGCGGGGGAGCAAAGGAGCAGTTCTTC,CASSQGVAASGGAKEQFF
TRBJ2-7,TRBV5-1,few,TRBD2,TGCGCCAGCGGTGATGGGACTAGCGGGGCTCCCTACGAGCAGTACTTC,CASGDGTSGAPYEQYF
TRBJ2-3,TRBV27,NA,NA,TGTGCCAGCAGTTTCTGGGACTCCACAGATACGCAGTATTTT,CASSFWDSTDTQYF
TRBJ2-3,TRBV29-1,NA,TRBD1,TGCAGCGTTGACAAAAGGGGGCAGGGCACAGATACGCAGTATTTT,CSVDKRGQGTDTQYF
TRBJ1-5,TRBV15,NA,NA,TGTGCCACCAGCAGAGATATGCAGCCCCAGCATTTT,CATSRDMQPQHF
TRBJ1-2,TRBV3-1/TRBV3-2,NA,NA,TGTGCCAGCAGTCCCGGGTCGGGAGGCTACACCTTC,CASSPGSGGYTF
TRBJ1-1,TRBV28,NA,TRBD1,TGTGCCAGCAGTTTATCCTCCGGACAGGGCCACTCTGAAGCTTTCTTT,CASSLSSGQGHSEAFF
TRBJ2-5,TRBV2,NA,NA,TGTGCCAGCCGGACGGACTTCGATGTTGGAAGGACCCAGTACTTC,CASRTDFDVGRTQYF
TRBJ2-1,TRBV7-9,NA,TRBD1,TGTGCCAGCAGCTTTGGACAGGGAGTAGGGGATAAGGATGAGCAGTTCTTC,CASSFGQGVGDKDEQFF
TRBJ2-1,TRBV12-5,once,TRBD1,TGTGCTAGTGGTCCGGGGGATGGGACAGGGGTTTTCAATGAGCAGTTCTTC,CASGPGDGTGVFNEQFF
TRBJ1-2,TRBV6-1,NA,TRBD1,TGTGCCAGCAGTGAATCTCCGGGACAGGACTTCCTTAACTATGGCTACACCTTC,CASSESPGQDFLNYGYTF
TRBJ2-3,TRBV28,NA,TRBD1,TGTGCCAGCAGTTTGAGGGGACAGGGGGCCACAGATACGCAGTATTTT,CASSLRGQGATDTQYF
TRBJ2-7,TRBV7-4,NA,TRBD2,TGTGCCAGCAGCTTAAATAATCTCACTAGCGGGGGTGCCTACGAGCAGTACTTC,CASSLNNLTSGGAYEQYF
TRBJ2-6,TRBV19,NA,NA,TGTGCCAGTAGTATACAGGTCTCTGGGGCCAACGTCCTGACTTTC,CASSIQVSGANVLTF
TRBJ2-7,TRBV24-1,NA,TRBD1,TGTGCCACCAGTGATGACGGACAGGGCGAGCAGTACTTC,CATSDDGQGEQYF
TRBJ1-1,TRBV29-1,NA,NA,TGCAGCGTTGAGAGGGAGGCCACTGAAGCTTTCTTT,CSVEREATEAFF
TRBJ2-2,TRBV3-1/TRBV3-2,NA,NA,TGTGCCAGCAGCCAAGCAGCGAACACCGGGGAGCTGTTTTTT,CASSQAANTGELFF
TRBJ2-2,TRBV29-1,once,TRBD2,TGCAGCGTGGGGGGGTCCCTGAACACCGGGGAGCTGTTTTTT,CSVGGSLNTGELFF
TRBJ2-1,TRBV29-1,NA,TRBD1,TGCAGCGTTACCCCCTCCGGGACAGGGACTGATGAGCAGTTCTTC,CSVTPSGTGTDEQFF
TRBJ2-1,TRBV6-4,once,TRBD2,TGTGCCAGCAGTGAAGGGACTACCTACAATGAGCAGTTCTTC,CASSEGTTYNEQFF
TRBJ1-2,TRBV7-9,many,TRBD1,TGTGCCAGCAGCTTACCCGGACAGGGGGATGGCTACACCTTC,CASSLPGQGDGYTF
TRBJ2-5,TRBV7-9,NA,TRBD2,TGTGCCAGCAGCTCGAGCGGGGGGGCTACAAGTGGGACCCAGTACTTC,CASSSSGGATSGTQYF
TRBJ1-5,TRBV24-1,NA,NA,TGTGCCACCAGTGAAAAGGGGAATCAGCCCCAGCATTTT,CATSEKGNQPQHF
TRBJ2-6,TRBV18,NA,TRBD1,TGTGCCAGCTCACCGGGACAGGGGGCGCTTGGGGCCAACGTCCTGACTTTC,CASSPGQGALGANVLTF
TRBJ2-4,TRBV21-1,NA,NA,TGTGCCAGCAGCAAAGCGAGGTGGCAGGGGACCAAAAACATTCAGTACTTC,CASSKARWQGTKNIQYF
TRBJ2-1,TRBV5-4,NA,NA,TGTGCCAGCAGCTTGGAATCCTCCCCCCATGAGCAGTTCTTC,CASSLESSPHEQFF
TRBJ2-5,TRBV19,NA,NA,TGTGCCAGTCATAGACGGACACCACGGTACCAAGAGACCCAGTACTTC,CASHRRTPRYQETQYF
TRBJ2-6,TRBV5-4,NA,NA,TGTGCCAGCAGCTCACTCGGTTACTCTGGGGCCAACGTCCTGACTTTC,CASSSLGYSGANVLTF
TRBJ2-5,TRBV4-1,NA,NA,TGCGCCAGCAGCCATCTCCCGGGGGAAGAGACCCAGTACTTC,CASSHLPGEETQYF
TRBJ1-1,TRBV7-8,few,TRBD1,TGTGCCAGCAGCTACGACAGGGGATTTTCTGAAGCTTTCTTT,CASSYDRGFSEAFF
TRBJ2-2,TRBV13,NA,TRBD2,TGTGCCAGCAGCCTCGGGATAGCGGGCGATACCGGGGAGCTGTTTTTT,CASSLGIAGDTGELFF
TRBJ2-1,TRBV11-3,NA,TRBD2,TGTGCCAGCAGCTTATGGGGCGGGGGGGCCGACAATGAGCAGTTCTTC,CASSLWGGGADNEQFF
TRBJ2-7,TRBV4-2,NA,TRBD1,TGTGCCAGCAGCCAAGGACAGGGTTCCTACGAGCAGTACTTC,CASSQGQGSYEQYF
TRBJ1-6,TRBV3-1/TRBV3-2,NA,NA,TGTGCCAGCAGCCAAGAACCGGGTTCACCCCTCCACTTT,CASSQEPGSPLHF
TRBJ1-2,TRBV5-8,NA,TRBD1,TGTGCCAGCAGCATGGGGACAGGGCGAAAAGGCTACACCTTC,CASSMGTGRKGYTF
TRBJ2-6,TRBV9,NA,NA,TGTGCCAGCAGCGGTTGGGCAGCCCTTTACTCTGGGGCCAACGTCCTGACTTTC,CASSGWAALYSGANVLTF
TRBJ1-2,TRBV7-8,NA,TRBD1,TGTGCCAGCAGCTCAGGGACAGGGAGAGGCTACACCTTC,CASSSGTGRGYTF
TRBJ1-1,TRBV12-3/TRBV12-4,NA,NA,TGTGCCAGCCAACTAAGTGCGAACACTGAAGCTTTCTTT,CASQLSANTEAFF
TRBJ1-1,TRBV6-5,NA,TRBD1,TGTGCCAGCAGTTATCGGACAGGGGTTGGTACTGAAGCTTTCTTT,CASSYRTGVGTEAFF
TRBJ1-5,TRBV10-3,few,TRBD1,TGTGCCATCAGACGGGACAGAAATCAGCCCCAGCATTTT,CAIRRDRNQPQHF
TRBJ1-3,TRBV4-2,few,NA,TGTGCCAGCAGCCAAGACCCCGCAGGGTCTGGAAACACCATATATTTT,CASSQDPAGSGNTIYF
TRBJ2-3,TRBV2,NA,NA,TGTGCCAGCAGGGGCCCAGGGGCGGGGGAGTCCTACTCTAGCACAGATACGCAGTATTTT,CASRGPGAGESYSSTDTQYF
TRBJ2-5,TRBV6-6,NA,TRBD2,TGTGCCAGCAGTTACGCGGGGGGCACACAAGAGACCCAGTACTTC,CASSYAGGTQETQYF
TRBJ1-1,TRBV14,NA,NA,TGTGCCAGCAGCCAACTGGCGGTGAACACTGAAGCTTTCTTT,CASSQLAVNTEAFF
TRBJ2-5,TRBV28,NA,NA,TGTGCCAGCAGTTTCCGGACAAGGTATTTGGAGACCCAGTACTTC,CASSFRTRYLETQYF
TRBJ1-1,TRBV2,NA,NA,TGTGCCAGCAGTGAACGGGGTGCGAACACTGAAGCTTTCTTT,CASSERGANTEAFF
TRBJ2-7,TRBV7-9,NA,TRBD1,TGTGCCAGCAGCTGGGACAGTTCCTACGAGCAGTACTTC,CASSWDSSYEQYF
TRBJ1-2,TRBV19,NA,NA,TGTGCCAGTAGCTCAGGGGCTAACTATGGCTACACCTTC,CASSSGANYGYTF
TRBJ1-1,TRBV19,NA,NA,TGTGCCAGTGGGCGCACTGAAGCTTTCTTT,CASGRTEAFF
TRBJ1-6,TRBV11-3,NA,NA,TGTGCCAGCAGCGCACAGGGATCAAATTCACCCCTCCACTTT,CASSAQGSNSPLHF